This paragraph covers one T cell receptor (beta chain) sequence. Its specificity is unknown. For the second PCR, which ran for 7 to 11 cycles, a sample-barcoded 5' primer and a J-beta primer mix were used. TCRdb re-called the 5' RACE reads through MiXCR, storing one row per CDR3 protein. Of around 650,000 distinct CDR3 sequences listed, about 43% are singletons. The data were obtained in a study of blood T cells in healthy people across ages. Study observations and caveats: In these data, TCR beta diversity tracked strongly with naive T cell percentage. Getting older went along with TCR beta diversity per million T cells dropping roughly linearly.

The source is a man older than 75 in good health. Sequencing was carried out using blood.

CDR3 region: CSATETGVNNSPLHF. The CDR3 nucleotides are TGCAGTGCTACTGAAACAGGGGTTAATAATTCACCCCTCCACTTT. The chain combines TRBV20-1 with TRBJ1-6; 7 bases line up with TRBD1. Germline values: CDR1 DFQATT, CDR2 SNEGSKA (reference sequence). The junction had 8 bases not matched to a gene; V was cut back by 4 bases and J by 5 bases. This CDR3 is built from 15 residues.